Presented here are 14 T cell receptor beta chains from one specimen sequenced in a study of metastatic and nonmetastatic thyroid tumors. All patients were treatment-naive before thyroid surgery. TCRdb re-clonotyped the PCR reads through MiXCR. The sample includes around 30,000 clones, under 25% of them seen just once. Sequencing was carried out using blood. The receptors here all came from a female donor with papillary thyroid cancer or a benign thyroid nodule (not recorded which). Some clones in this sample may be carry-over from other donors' samples.

By sample fraction, this clone is medium-sized. The CDR3 sequence is CATLIAGDYEQYF. The CDR3 nucleotides read TGTGCCACCCTAATAGCGGGAGACTACGAGCAGTACTTC. V is TRBV28 and J is TRBJ2-7, with 9 bases aligning to TRBD2. Germline CDR1 MDHEN, CDR2 SYDVKM. CDR3 size: 13 residues. Unmatched junction bases numbered 7, after V lost 10 bases and J lost 3 bases.

By its share, this clone is medium-sized (0.01 to 0.1%). The genes are TRBV6-1 and TRBJ2-7, with 9 bases aligning to TRBD1. The CDR3 is 14 residues long. The germline gives CDR1 MNHNS, CDR2 SASEGT. Losses at the gene ends were 3 bases for V and 6 bases for J; bases not matched to a gene: 6. The CDR3 nucleotides are TGTGCCAGCAGTGACAGGACAGGGGTAAGCGAGCAGTACTTC. Its protein is CASSDRTGVSEQYF.

The chain recombines TRBV14 with TRBJ2-7; 9 bases agree with TRBD1. CDR1 is SGHDN, CDR2 FVKESK, per germline. This CDR3 region has 16 residues. The V and J ends lost 6 bases and 4 bases, in that order; junction bases with no gene match: 13. For the CDR3, the DNA is TGTGCCAGCAGACATCCGGGGGGAGGACAGGGGTACGAGCAGTACTTC. Amino acid sequence: CASRHPGGGQGYEQYF.

This chain links TRBV20-1 with TRBJ1-1; the D is unclear. The CDR3 length is 15 residues. V shed 5 bases and J shed 0 bases, with 16 bases lying between them. Germline CDR1 reads DFQATT; CDR2 reads SNEGSKA (reference sequence). Here the CDR3 reads CSAHQVECLNTEAFF. As DNA, the CDR3 is TGCAGTGCTCACCAGGTGGAGTGTTTGAACACTGAAGCTTTCTTT.

The table lists this clone with a few counts. The chain recombines TRBV28 with TRBJ2-3; TRBD2 matches at 16 bases. This CDR3 comprises 18 residues. Germline CDR1 MDHEN, CDR2 SYDVKM. The trim removed 5 bases at V and 3 bases at J, leaving 8 bases unmatched. This chain's CDR3 is CASSGTSGRALVTDTQYF. CDR3 coding DNA: TGTGCCAGCAGTGGGACTAGCGGGAGGGCCTTGGTTACAGATACGCAGTATTTT. Supplemented by reference TRBV28 and TRBJ2-3, the full variable domain reads DVKVTQSSRYLVKRTGEKVFLECVQDMDHENMFWYRQDPGLGLRLIYFSYDVKMKEKGDIPEGYSVSREKKERFSLILESASTNQTSMYLCASSGTSGRALVTDTQYFGPGTRLTVL.

This CDR3 is CASSYSSPSLSPTQYF. The DNA for the CDR3 is TGTGCCAGCAGTTACTCGAGCCCTAGCTTGAGTCCTACGCAGTATTTT. V gene TRBV6-2 or TRBV6-3 combines with J gene TRBJ2-3; D may be TRBD2 (5 bases). V shed 0 bases and J shed 8 bases, with 18 bases lying between them. Germline-derived CDR1 and CDR2 are MNHEY and SVGEGT. The length of the CDR3 is 16 residues.

This clone was counted a few times. The junction and the germline gene differ at one end; a read error may be behind it. The genes are TRBV27 and TRBJ2-1; 10 nucleotides match TRBD2. CDR1 is MNHEY and CDR2 is SMNVEV in the germline V gene (reference sequence). The CDR3 has 15 residues. DNA of the CDR3: TGTGCTAGCAGTAAGCCAGCGGGAGGGGGGCATGAGCAGTTCTTC. It encodes CASSKPAGGGHEQFF.

The CDR3 loop reads CASSAPWGETQYF. The CDR3 nucleotides are TGTGCCAGCAGCGCCCCCTGGGGGGAGACCCAGTACTTC. V is TRBV6-1 and J is TRBJ2-5; tentatively, D is TRBD1 or TRBD2 (5 bases each). This CDR3 is built from 13 residues. The germline CDR1 and CDR2 sequences are MNHNS and SASEGT. The ends were cut back, 6 bases at V and 5 bases at J, with 13 bases in the middle.

This clone was seen many times. This chain links TRBV5-5 with TRBJ2-7, with D perhaps matching TRBD1 (5 bases). The CDR3 runs 13 residues. Trimming stripped 3 bases from V and 6 bases from J, with 13 bases between. In germline, CDR1 is SGHKS, CDR2 YYEKEE (reference sequence). This CDR3 is CASSSKGAAEQYF. DNA of the CDR3: TGTGCCAGCAGCTCTAAAGGGGCCGCCGAGCAGTACTTC.

This clone has more than one count but fewer than ten. A much more abundant neighbour one base away suggests this may be a read error. CDR3 sequence: CASSVWGHKETQYF. DNA for the CDR3: TGTGCCAGCAGCGTGTGGGGGCACAAAGAGACCCAGTACTTC. The V and J genes are TRBV9 and TRBJ2-5; D is perhaps TRBD1 (6 bases). Trimming took off 2 bases at V and 3 bases at J, with 11 bases between the two ends. This CDR3 contains 14 residues. Looked up from germline, CDR1 is SGDLS and CDR2 is YYNGEE. Full variable domain (rest looked up from reference TRBV9 and TRBJ2-5): DSGVTQTPKHLITATGQRVTLRCSPRSGDLSVYWYQQSLDQGLQFLIQYYNGEERAKGNILERFSAQQFPDLHSELNLSSLELGDSALYFCASSVWGHKETQYFGPGTRLLVL.

This clone was seen just once. The junction and the germline gene differ at one end; a read error may be behind it. This sequence joins TRBV30 and TRBJ1-4, with D possibly TRBD1 on 5 matching bases. The germline V gene encodes CDR1 GTSNPN and CDR2 SVGIG (reference sequence). The CDR3 is made up of 17 amino acids. CDR3 loop: CAWSVPWGTASKEKLFF. CDR3 DNA sequence: TGTGCCTGGAGTGTACCATGGGGGACCGCATCTAAAGAAAAACTGTTTTTT. The whole variable domain, remainder taken from reference TRBV30 and TRBJ1-4, is SQTIHQWPATLVQPVGSPLSLECTVEGTSNPNLYWYRQAAGRGLQLLFYSVGIGQISSEVPQNLSASRPQDRQFILSSKKLLLSDSGFYLCAWSVPWGTASKEKLFFGSGTQLSVL.

The sample holds many counts of this clone. The chain combines TRBV7-2 with TRBJ2-7; 7 bases fit TRBD1. The length of the CDR3 is 16 residues. V trimming: 1 base; J trimming: 0 bases; junction bases outside the gene matches: 6. From germline, CDR1 is SGHTA and CDR2 FQGNSA. The CDR3 DNA reads as TGTGCCAGCAGCTTAGGAGGGACAGCGAGCTCCTACGAGCAGTACTTC. Its translation: CASSLGGTASSYEQYF.

This clone was observed many times. The chain is built from TRBV25-1 and TRBJ2-3; D is ambiguous. Per germline, CDR1 MGHDK and CDR2 SYGVNS. The CDR3 is made up of 16 amino acids. The V and J ends lost 3 bases and 0 bases respectively, with 13 bases between them. The CDR3 nucleotides read TGTGCCAGCAGTGATCTGGCGGTCGCTAGCACAGATACGCAGTATTTT. Protein product: CASSDLAVASTDTQYF.

This clone was picked up many times. The V and J genes are TRBV5-1 and TRBJ2-1; D may be TRBD2 (5 bases). CDR3 length: 18 amino acids. Germline values: CDR1 SGHRS, CDR2 YFSETQ. V lost 3 bases to trimming and J lost 5 bases, with 24 bases between them. CDR3 protein: CASSWTGGQLDLNNEQFF. For the CDR3, the DNA is TGCGCCAGCAGCTGGACCGGAGGCCAGCTTGATCTCAACAATGAGCAGTTCTTC.